The present T cell receptor beta chain was sequenced within a study of neurological immune-mediated disorders. Whole-study results and caveats: The absence of shared CDR3 amino acid sequences among expanded clones across subjects suggests private repertoires in all groups. While HTLV-1-associated myelopathy showed the greatest TCR clonal expansion, multiple sclerosis showed the least, falling below healthy controls.

Comment on this clonotype: As yet, its antigen is unknown. At one end, the junction sequence differs from germline, possibly due to a read error.

Synthesis of cDNA used 5'RACE (with 10-nucleotide random UMIs). TCRdb re-derived calls from the 5' RACE reads in MiXCR, one entry per CDR3 protein. The data contain just over 95,000 distinct CDR3 sequences, roughly 4% of them singletons. CDR3 length: 11 amino acids. Germline CDR1 is SGHAT and CDR2 is FQNNGV. Sequencing was performed on PBMCs. The rearrangement uses TRBV11-2 and TRBJ1-1, with unresolved D. This clonotype was sampled from a woman younger than 35 with multiple sclerosis. For the CDR3, the DNA is TGTGCCAACAGCTTGGGCACTGAAGCTTTCTTT. This codes for CANSLGTEAFF. Variable domain in full (rest from reference TRBV11-2 and TRBJ1-1): EAGVAQSPRYKIIEKRQSVAFWCNPISGHATLYWYQQILGQGPKLLIQFQNNGVVDDSQLPKDRFSAERLKGVDSTLKIQPAKLEDSAVYLCANSLGTEAFFGQGTRLTVV.